These T cell receptor beta chains were read from a single sample in a study of shared clonotypes between healthy human individuals. Data came from immunoSEQ multiplex PCR; TCRdb stores just in-frame clones and leaves some out. The sample yields millions of clones, roughly nine tenths seen once. The specimen sequenced was naive CD4+ T cells sorted from blood. Receptors were obtained from a man aged 18 to 35 in good health. The CDR3 runs from the conserved cysteine through the conserved F or W. Each record gives: V gene, clone size, D gene, J gene, CDR3 DNA, CDR3 protein. D genes are given only for firm matches. Some rows mark clone size as missing; the rest say once, few, many or name a class of expanded clone.

TRBV5-1	.	TRBD2	TRBJ2-5	TGCGCCAGCAGCTTGGAACTAGCGGGAGGTCAAGAGACCCAGTACTTC	CASSLELAGGQETQYF
TRBV5-1	.	.	TRBJ1-6	TGCGCCAGCAGCAATGGGACGGGGGGGTTCTCACCCCTCCACTTT	CASSNGTGGFSPLHF
TRBV6-5	once	.	TRBJ1-4	TGTGCCAGCAGGACACGGGACTCCGGGGCGGAACTGTTTTTT	CASRTRDSGAELFF
TRBV5-4	.	TRBD2	TRBJ2-3	TGTGCCAGCAGCCACCTACGGACTAGCGGGGGGGGCAACACAGATACGCAGTATTTT	CASSHLRTSGGGNTDTQYF
TRBV7-2	.	TRBD2	TRBJ2-1	TGTGCCAGCAGCATTTCTAGCGGGAGGGGGACCTACAATGAGCAGTTCTTC	CASSISSGRGTYNEQFF
TRBV7-2	.	TRBD1	TRBJ2-1	TGTGCCAGCAGCACCTCCGGGACAGGGTCAAATGCGCAGTTCTTC	CASSTSGTGSNAQFF
TRBV5-6	few	.	TRBJ2-2	TGTGCCAGCAGACCCGCCGGGAGCAAGAACGCCGGGGAGCTGTTTTTT	CASRPAGSKNAGELFF
TRBV6-5	.	.	TRBJ2-3	TGTGCCAGTCGTCAAAGCCCGGGACGTACAGATACGCAGTATTTT	CASRQSPGRTDTQYF
TRBV7-9	.	TRBD1	TRBJ2-5	TGTGCCAGCAGCCAACAGGGGATTCAAGAGACCCAGTACTTC	CASSQQGIQETQYF
TRBV29-1	.	.	TRBJ2-7	TGCAGCGTTGCGGAGGGGAGGAGCGAGCAGTACTTC	CSVAEGRSEQYF
TRBV6-5	.	.	TRBJ1-1	TGTGCCAGCAGGTCCAAAAGGAACACTGAAGCTTTCTTT	CASRSKRNTEAFF
TRBV4-1	.	.	TRBJ2-2	TGCGCCAGCAGCCAAGATCGAATAAACACCGGGGAGCTGTTTTTT	CASSQDRINTGELFF
TRBV9	.	TRBD2	TRBJ2-1	TGTGCCAGCAGCCAACTCAGCGGGAGGGTTTACAATGAGCAGTTCTTC	CASSQLSGRVYNEQFF
TRBV9	once	.	TRBJ2-2	TGTGCCAGCAGCGTAGGGTCTCGAGGAGACGGGGAGCTGTTTTTT	CASSVGSRGDGELFF
TRBV6-5	.	TRBD1	TRBJ1-6	TGTGCCAGCACTCCGTCGACAGGGGGGAATTCACCCCTCCACTTT	CASTPSTGGNSPLHF
TRBV10-1	.	.	TRBJ1-1	TGCGCCAGCAGTGAGTCACAGGCGAACACTGAAGCTTTCTTT	CASSESQANTEAFF
TRBV28	.	TRBD2	TRBJ2-1	TGTGCCAGCGTATCGCGGGGGGGCAACAATGAGCAGTTCTTC	CASVSRGGNNEQFF
TRBV18	.	.	TRBJ2-7	TGTGCCAGCTCACCAGGGATGTACGAGCAGTACTTC	CASSPGMYEQYF
TRBV6-5	.	.	TRBJ1-2	TGTGCCAGCAGTCGCCCCTTCTATGGCTACACCTTC	CASSRPFYGYTF
TRBV6-5	.	.	TRBJ1-2	TGTGCCAGCAGTGCGGGGTATGGCTACACCTTC	CASSAGYGYTF
TRBV13	.	.	TRBJ1-6	TGTGCCAGCAGCTTAGGGGATAAGGCGGGGTCACCCCTCCACTTT	CASSLGDKAGSPLHF
TRBV6-5	.	.	TRBJ2-7	TGTGCCAGCAGTTACTCGGCAGGTCCCTACGAGCAGTACTTC	CASSYSAGPYEQYF
TRBV5-1	.	TRBD2	TRBJ2-3	TGCGCCAGCAGCGCGACGGGGGGGCAAGATGATACGCAGTATTTT	CASSATGGQDDTQYF
TRBV6-6	.	TRBD2	TRBJ2-2	TGTGCCACCGGGACTAGCGCTTCGAACACCGGGGAGCTGTTTTTT	CATGTSASNTGELFF
TRBV6-1	.	.	TRBJ2-3	TGTGCCAGCTCATTCTTAAGGACAGATACGCAGTATTTT	CASSFLRTDTQYF
TRBV5-1	.	.	TRBJ1-3	TGCGCCAGCAGCTTGGCCGGGGGGGCTAGCTCTGGAAACACCATATATTTT	CASSLAGGASSGNTIYF
TRBV9	.	TRBD2	TRBJ2-3	TGTGCCAGCAGCGCAGCGGGAGGGCCGACCACAGATACGCAGTATTTT	CASSAAGGPTTDTQYF
TRBV21-1	.	.	TRBJ2-7	TGTGCCAGCAGCAAACCTTCAGTCTACGAGCAGTACTTC	CASSKPSVYEQYF
TRBV30	.	.	TRBJ1-1	TGTGCCTGGAGTGTAACCCGGACACTCAAAGGGACCACTGAAGCTTTCTTT	CAWSVTRTLKGTTEAFF
TRBV18	.	.	TRBJ2-3	TGTGCCAGCTCACCATCGCGGGGCCCCAGCACAGATACGCAGTATTTT	CASSPSRGPSTDTQYF
TRBV6-6	.	.	TRBJ2-7	TGTGCCAGCAGCCCTTCGGGCGTGGGCGAGCAGTACTTC	CASSPSGVGEQYF
TRBV7-2	.	.	TRBJ2-5	TGTGCCAGCAGCCACCAAGCAGGGGCCGGGGTAGAGACCCAGTACTTC	CASSHQAGAGVETQYF
TRBV10-3	once	.	TRBJ2-3	TGTGCCATCAGTGAGTTGCCGGGAGAACCAGATACGCAGTATTTT	CAISELPGEPDTQYF
TRBV13	once	TRBD1	TRBJ2-7	TGTGCCAGCAGCTCACGGACAGGGACCTACGAGCAGTACTTC	CASSSRTGTYEQYF
TRBV19	.	TRBD1	TRBJ1-5	TGTGCCAGTAGTCCTCTGACAGGGGGCGGATTTCAGCCCCAGCATTTT	CASSPLTGGGFQPQHF
TRBV6-1	.	TRBD1	TRBJ2-1	TGTGCCAGCACCCCGACAGGGGGCGCTTACAATGAGCAGTTCTTC	CASTPTGGAYNEQFF
TRBV11-2	.	.	TRBJ1-1	TGTGCCAGCAGCTTTTTGTTGAACACTGAAGCTTTCTTT	CASSFLLNTEAFF
TRBV6-5	.	.	TRBJ2-5	TGTGCCAGCAGTAATGCGCGACAGGTTCAAGAGACCCAGTACTTC	CASSNARQVQETQYF
TRBV30	.	.	TRBJ1-2	TGTGCCTGGAGTGTACAGTGGTATGGCTACACCTTC	CAWSVQWYGYTF
TRBV5-8	.	TRBD1	TRBJ2-2	TGTGCCAGCAGCCAAGAATACAGGGGTGGCGGGGAGCTGTTTTTT	CASSQEYRGGGELFF
TRBV10-3	once	.	TRBJ2-5	TGTGCCATCAGTGAGCTCCAGGTGAAAGAGACCCAGTACTTC	CAISELQVKETQYF
TRBV7-9	.	TRBD1	TRBJ1-2	TGTGCCACAGGAAAACAGGGGTGGAACTATGGCTACACCTTC	CATGKQGWNYGYTF